This T cell receptor (beta chain) was observed in a study of PD-1 blockade in classical Hodgkin lymphoma. Every patient was affected by relapse after autologous stem cell transplantation, while exposure to brentuximab vedotin was not uniform. The CDR3 is 14 amino acids. V lost 7 bases to trimming and J lost 3 bases, with 15 bases between them. Germline CDR1 and CDR2: ENHRY and SYGVKD. The data were produced by immunoSEQ multiplex PCR, yet TCRdb's version contains in-frame clones alone and is incomplete. The sample lists tens of thousands of clones; 75% to 90% were seen once. V gene TRBV10-3 combines with J gene TRBJ1-1, with a tentative D call TRBD1 (5 bases). The sequence was collected from a human donor with classical Hodgkin lymphoma. The sequencing here drew on peripheral blood mononuclear cells (PBMCs), taken at baseline. The CDR3 DNA reads TGTGCCATCACAGACCCGGGGCGGGACACTGAAGCTTTCTTT. Its translation: CAITDPGRDTEAFF.